This TCR beta chain was retrieved from a study of shared clonotypes between healthy human individuals. About the study: For every donor, three CD4 naive, three CD4 memory, two CD8 naive and one CD8 memory plates were used. Broader study findings: Generally, naive subsets (rather than memory subsets) showed larger estimated richness.

In the naive CD8 group, cells lacked CD45RO and were positively selected for CCR7, so terminally differentiated effector memory CD45RA+ cells were left out. For this clone: What it binds is unknown.

Per the authors' pipeline: ImmunoSEQ sequences covered only the junction and lacked quality scores; filtering therefore differed. Assay: immunoSEQ multiplex PCR; the TCRdb copy retains only in-frame clones and omits some. That table gives V, J and clone size, and the DNA gave D and trimming. The table includes approximately 2,000,000 clones, roughly 93% detected once. V lost 1 base to trimming and J lost 3 bases, with 4 bases between them. This CDR3 has 11 residues. Germline CDR1 and CDR2: DFQATT and SNEGSKA (reference sequence). This TCR derives from a man between 18 and 35 years old in good health. Some clones in this sample may be carry-over from other donors' samples. V gene TRBV20-1 combines with J gene TRBJ2-7; D is ambiguous. What was sequenced was naive CD8+ T cells from PBMCs. CDR3 in amino acids: CSARGFYEQYF. The DNA of the CDR3 is TGCAGTGCTAGAGGTTTCTACGAGCAGTACTTC.